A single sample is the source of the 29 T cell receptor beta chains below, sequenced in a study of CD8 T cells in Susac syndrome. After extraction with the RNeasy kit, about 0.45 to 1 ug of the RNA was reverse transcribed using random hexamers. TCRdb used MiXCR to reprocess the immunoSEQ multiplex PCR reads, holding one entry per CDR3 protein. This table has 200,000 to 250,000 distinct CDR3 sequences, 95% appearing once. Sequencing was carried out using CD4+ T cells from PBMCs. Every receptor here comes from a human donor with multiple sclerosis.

Here the CDR3 reads CSARDRRFQETQYF. The CDR3, as DNA: TGCAGTGCTAGAGATCGGCGTTTCCAAGAGACCCAGTACTTC. The rearrangement links TRBV20-1 to TRBJ2-5; D gene ambiguous. Looked up from germline, CDR1 is DFQATT and CDR2 is SNEGSKA (reference sequence). The length of the CDR3 is 14 residues. With 0 bases removed from V and 1 base from J, the gap between germline ends came to 9 bases.

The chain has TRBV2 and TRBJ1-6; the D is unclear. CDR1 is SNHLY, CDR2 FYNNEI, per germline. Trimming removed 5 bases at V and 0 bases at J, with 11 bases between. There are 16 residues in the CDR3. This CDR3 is CASSSQASSYNSPLHF. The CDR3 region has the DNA TGTGCCAGCAGTTCCCAGGCGAGCTCCTATAATTCACCCCTCCACTTT.

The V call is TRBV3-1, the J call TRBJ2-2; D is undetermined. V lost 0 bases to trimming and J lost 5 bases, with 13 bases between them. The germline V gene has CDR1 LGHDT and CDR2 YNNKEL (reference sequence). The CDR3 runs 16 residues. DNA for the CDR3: TGTGCCAGCAGCCAAGACATAAGCACAGCTACCGGGGAGCTGTTTTTT. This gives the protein CASSQDISTATGELFF.

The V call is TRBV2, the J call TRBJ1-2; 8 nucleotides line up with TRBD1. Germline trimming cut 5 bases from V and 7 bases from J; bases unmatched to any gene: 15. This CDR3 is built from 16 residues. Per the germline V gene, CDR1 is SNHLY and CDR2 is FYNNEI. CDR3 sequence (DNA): TGTGCCAGCAGTCCCCAGACAGGGGCCCACGCGAGTGGCTACACCTTC. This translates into CASSPQTGAHASGYTF.

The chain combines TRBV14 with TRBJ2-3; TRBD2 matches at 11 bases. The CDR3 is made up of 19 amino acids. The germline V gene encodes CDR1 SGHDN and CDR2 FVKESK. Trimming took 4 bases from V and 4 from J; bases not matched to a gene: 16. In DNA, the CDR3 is TGTGCCAGCAGCCCGCGTGGTAGCGGGGGGGCCAGTGGAGCAGATACGCAGTATTTT. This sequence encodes CASSPRGSGGASGADTQYF.

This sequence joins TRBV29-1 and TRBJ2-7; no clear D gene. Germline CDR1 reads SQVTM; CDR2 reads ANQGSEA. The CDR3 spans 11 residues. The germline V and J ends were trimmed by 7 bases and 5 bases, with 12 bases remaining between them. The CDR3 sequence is CSARSTDEQYF. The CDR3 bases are TGCAGCGCCCGGTCGACGGACGAGCAGTACTTC.

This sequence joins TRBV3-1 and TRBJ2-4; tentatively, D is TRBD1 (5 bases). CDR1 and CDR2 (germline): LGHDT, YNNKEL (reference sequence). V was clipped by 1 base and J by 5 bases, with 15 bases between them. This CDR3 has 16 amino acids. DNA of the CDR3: TGTGCCAGCAGCCAAGTCTCCCAGGGATTCCAAAACATTCAGTACTTC. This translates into CASSQVSQGFQNIQYF.

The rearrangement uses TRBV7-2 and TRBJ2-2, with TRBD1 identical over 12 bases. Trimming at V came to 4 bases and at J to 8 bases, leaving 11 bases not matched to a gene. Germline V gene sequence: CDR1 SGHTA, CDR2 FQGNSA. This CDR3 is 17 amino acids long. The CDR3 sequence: CASSSAPGQGAPGELFF. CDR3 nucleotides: TGTGCCAGCAGCTCTGCTCCGGGACAGGGGGCGCCTGGGGAGCTGTTTTTT.

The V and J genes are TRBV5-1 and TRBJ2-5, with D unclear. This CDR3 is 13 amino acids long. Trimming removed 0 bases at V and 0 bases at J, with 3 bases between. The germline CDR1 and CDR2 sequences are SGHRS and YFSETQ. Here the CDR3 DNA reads TGCGCCAGCAGCTTGGCCAACCAAGAGACCCAGTACTTC. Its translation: CASSLANQETQYF.

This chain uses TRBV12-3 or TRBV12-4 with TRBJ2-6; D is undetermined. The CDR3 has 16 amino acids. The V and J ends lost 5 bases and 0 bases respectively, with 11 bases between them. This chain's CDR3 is CASSPQVFSGANVLTF. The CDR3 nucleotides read TGTGCCAGCAGTCCTCAAGTGTTCTCTGGGGCCAACGTCCTGACTTTC.

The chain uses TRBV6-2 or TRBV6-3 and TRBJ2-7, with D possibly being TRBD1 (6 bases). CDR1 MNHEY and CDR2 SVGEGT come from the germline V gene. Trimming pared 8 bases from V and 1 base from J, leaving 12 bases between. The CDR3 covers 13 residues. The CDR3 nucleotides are TGTGCCAGCCACCGGGACAAGTCCTACGAGCAGTACGTC. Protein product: CASHRDKSYEQYV.

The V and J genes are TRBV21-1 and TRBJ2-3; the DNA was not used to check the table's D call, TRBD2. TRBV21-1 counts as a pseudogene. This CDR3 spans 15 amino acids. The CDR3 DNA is TGTGCCAGCAGCAAAGAAGAGAGCCCCACAGATACGCAGTATTTT. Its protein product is CASSKEESPTDTQYF.

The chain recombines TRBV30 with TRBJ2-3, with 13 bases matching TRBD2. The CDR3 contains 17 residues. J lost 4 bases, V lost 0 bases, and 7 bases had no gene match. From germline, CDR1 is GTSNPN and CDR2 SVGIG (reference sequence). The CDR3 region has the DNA TGTGCCTGGAGTGTCAGTCGGACTAGCGGGGGCCCAGATACGCAGTATTTT. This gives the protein CAWSVSRTSGGPDTQYF. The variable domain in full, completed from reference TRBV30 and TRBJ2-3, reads SQTIHQWPATLVQPVGSPLSLECTVEGTSNPNLYWYRQAAGRGLQLLFYSVGIGQISSEVPQNLSASRPQDRQFILSSKKLLLSDSGFYLCAWSVSRTSGGPDTQYFGPGTRLTVL.

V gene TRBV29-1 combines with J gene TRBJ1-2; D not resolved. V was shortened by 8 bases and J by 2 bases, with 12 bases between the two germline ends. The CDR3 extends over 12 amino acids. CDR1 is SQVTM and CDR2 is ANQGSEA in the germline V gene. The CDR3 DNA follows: TGCAGCCTACTTGGGCTAAACTATGGCTACACCTTC. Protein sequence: CSLLGLNYGYTF.

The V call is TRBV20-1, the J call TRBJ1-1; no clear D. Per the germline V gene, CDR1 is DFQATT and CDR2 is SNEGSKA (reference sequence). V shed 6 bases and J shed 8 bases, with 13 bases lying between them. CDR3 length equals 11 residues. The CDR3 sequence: CSALDISEAFF. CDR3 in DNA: TGCAGTGCCCTAGACATTTCAGAAGCTTTCTTT.

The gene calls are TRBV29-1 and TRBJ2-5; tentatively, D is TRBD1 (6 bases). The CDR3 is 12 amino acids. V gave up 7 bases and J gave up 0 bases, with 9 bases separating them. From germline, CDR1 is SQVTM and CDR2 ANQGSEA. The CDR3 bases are TGCAGCGCCTGGACAGACCAAGAGACCCAGTACTTC. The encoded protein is CSAWTDQETQYF.

CDR3: CASSSQFQETQYF. CDR3 sequence (DNA): TGTGCCAGCAGCAGCCAATTTCAAGAGACCCAGTACTTC. J is TRBJ2-5 and V is TRBV11-2; D remains unclear. Germline V gene sequence: CDR1 SGHAT, CDR2 FQNNGV. V was pared by 5 bases and J by 2 bases, with 9 bases between. The CDR3 is made up of 13 amino acids.

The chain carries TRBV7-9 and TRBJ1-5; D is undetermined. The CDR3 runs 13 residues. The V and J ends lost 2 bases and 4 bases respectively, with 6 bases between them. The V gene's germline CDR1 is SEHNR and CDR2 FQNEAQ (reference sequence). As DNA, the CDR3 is TGTGCCAGCAGCTTATCCCTAAATCAGCCCCAGCATTTT. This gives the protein CASSLSLNQPQHF.

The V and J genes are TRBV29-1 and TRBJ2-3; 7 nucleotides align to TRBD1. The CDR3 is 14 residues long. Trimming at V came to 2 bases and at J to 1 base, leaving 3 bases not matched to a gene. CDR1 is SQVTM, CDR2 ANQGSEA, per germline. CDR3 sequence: CSVETGAGTDTQYF. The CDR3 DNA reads TGCAGCGTTGAAACAGGGGCCGGCACAGATACGCAGTATTTT.

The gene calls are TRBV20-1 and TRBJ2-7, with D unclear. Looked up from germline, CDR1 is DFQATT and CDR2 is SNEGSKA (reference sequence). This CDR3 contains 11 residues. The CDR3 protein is CSPWGNAEQYV. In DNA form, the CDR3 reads TGCAGCCCGTGGGGAAATGCCGAGCAGTACGTC.

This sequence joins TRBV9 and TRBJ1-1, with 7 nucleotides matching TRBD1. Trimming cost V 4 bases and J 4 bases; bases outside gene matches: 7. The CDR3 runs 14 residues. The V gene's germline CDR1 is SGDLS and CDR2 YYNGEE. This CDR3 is CASSPSTGVTEAFF. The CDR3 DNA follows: TGTGCCAGCAGCCCCTCAACAGGGGTCACTGAAGCTTTCTTT.

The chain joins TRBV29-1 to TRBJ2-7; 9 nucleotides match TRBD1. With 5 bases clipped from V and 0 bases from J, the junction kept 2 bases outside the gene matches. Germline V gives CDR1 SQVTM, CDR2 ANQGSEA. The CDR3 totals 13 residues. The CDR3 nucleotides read TGCAGCGTTAGGGACAGGGTCTCCTACGAGCAGTACTTC. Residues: CSVRDRVSYEQYF.

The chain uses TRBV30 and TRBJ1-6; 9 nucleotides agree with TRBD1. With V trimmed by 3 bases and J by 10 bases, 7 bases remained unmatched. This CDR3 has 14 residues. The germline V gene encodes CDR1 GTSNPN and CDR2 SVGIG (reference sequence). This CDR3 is CAWRETGGASPLHF. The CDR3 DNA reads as TGTGCCTGGAGGGAGACAGGGGGTGCCTCACCCCTCCACTTT.

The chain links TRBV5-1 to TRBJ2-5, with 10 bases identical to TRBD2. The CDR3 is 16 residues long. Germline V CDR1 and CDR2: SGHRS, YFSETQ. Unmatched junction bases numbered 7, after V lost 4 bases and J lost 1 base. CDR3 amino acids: CASSPSLAGAQETQYF. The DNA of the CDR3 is TGCGCCAGCAGCCCTTCCCTAGCGGGGGCCCAAGAGACCCAGTACTTC. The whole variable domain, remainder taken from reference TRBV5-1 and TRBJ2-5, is KAGVTQTPRYLIKTRGQQVTLSCSPISGHRSVSWYQQTPGQGLQFLFEYFSETQRNKGNFPGRFSGRQFSNSRSEMNVSTLELGDSALYLCASSPSLAGAQETQYFGPGTRLLVL.

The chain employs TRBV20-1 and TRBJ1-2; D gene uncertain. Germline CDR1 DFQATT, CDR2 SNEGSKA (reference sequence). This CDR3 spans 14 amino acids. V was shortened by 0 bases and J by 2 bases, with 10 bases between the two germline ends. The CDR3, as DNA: TGCAGTGCTAGAGATGGGCGCATGAACTATGGCTACACCTTC. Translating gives CSARDGRMNYGYTF.

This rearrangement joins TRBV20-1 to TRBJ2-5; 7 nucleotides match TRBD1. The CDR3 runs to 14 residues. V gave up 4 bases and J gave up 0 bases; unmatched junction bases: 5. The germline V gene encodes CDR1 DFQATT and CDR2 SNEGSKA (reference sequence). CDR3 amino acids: CSATWTGHQETQYF. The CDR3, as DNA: TGCAGTGCTACGTGGACAGGTCACCAAGAGACCCAGTACTTC.

This chain's CDR3 is CSARGDRAAETQYF. The DNA for the CDR3 is TGCAGTGCTAGAGGCGACAGGGCGGCAGAGACCCAGTACTTC. This chain connects TRBV20-1 to TRBJ2-5; TRBD1 matches 7 bases. Losses at the gene ends were 1 base for V and 4 bases for J; bases not matched to a gene: 6. Per germline, CDR1 DFQATT and CDR2 SNEGSKA (reference sequence). CDR3 length: 14 residues.

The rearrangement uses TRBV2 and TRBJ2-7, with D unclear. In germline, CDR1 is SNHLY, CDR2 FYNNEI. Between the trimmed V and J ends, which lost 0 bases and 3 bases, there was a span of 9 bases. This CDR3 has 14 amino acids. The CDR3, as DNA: TGTGCCAGCAGTGAAGCATCGCGGATCTACGAGCAGTACGTC. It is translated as CASSEASRIYEQYV.

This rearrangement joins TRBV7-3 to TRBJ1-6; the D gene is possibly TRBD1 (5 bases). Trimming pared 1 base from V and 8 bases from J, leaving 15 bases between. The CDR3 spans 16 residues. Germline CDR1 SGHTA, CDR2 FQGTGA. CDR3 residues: CASSLIGSGPDSPLHF. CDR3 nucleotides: TGTGCCAGCAGCTTAATCGGTTCAGGGCCTGATTCACCCCTCCACTTT. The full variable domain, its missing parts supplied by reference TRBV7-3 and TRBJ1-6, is GAGVSQTPSNKVTEKGKYVELRCDPISGHTALYWYRQSLGQGPEFLIYFQGTGAADDSGLPNDRFFAVRPEGSVSTLKIQRTERGDSAVYLCASSLIGSGPDSPLHFGNGTRLTVT.